Listed below are T cell receptor beta chains from one sample, sequenced in a study of PD-L1 blockade in urothelial cancer. Measured with immunoSEQ multiplex PCR; TCRdb has only the in-frame clones, and not every one. The repertoire holds more than 50,000 clones, with more than 65% as singletons. The sequenced sample was PBMCs, obtained around atezolizumab (anti-PD-L1) treatment. The receptors stem from a man between 65 and 79 years old with urothelial cancer. Each CDR3 is given with its conserved first and last residue. D genes are given only for firm matches. Some rows have no size entry. The others give once, few or many, or a class for an expanded clone.

NA	NA	TRBV12-5	TRBJ2-7	TGTGCTAGTGGTTTGGCTTTAGCGTGGATGTTTCCGGAGCAGTACTTC	CASGLALAWMFPEQYF
TRBD2	NA	TRBV27	TRBJ2-7	TGTGCCAGCAGTTTATGGGGGACTAACTACGAGCAGTACTTC	CASSLWGTNYEQYF
NA	NA	TRBV6-6	TRBJ2-5	TGTGCCAGCAGTTACTTGACGGGTTTGGAGACCCAGTACTTC	CASSYLTGLETQYF
NA	NA	TRBV28	TRBJ2-2	TGTGCCAGCAGTTTAGCCCTAGCGTCGATCGGGGAGCTGTTTTTT	CASSLALASIGELFF
TRBD1	NA	TRBV5-1	TRBJ1-3	TGCGCCAGCAGCCAAGGGACAGCCTCTGGAAACACCATATATTTT	CASSQGTASGNTIYF
NA	NA	TRBV4-1	TRBJ1-2	TGCGCCAGCAGCCCAGTGGCTAACTATGGCTACACCTTC	CASSPVANYGYTF
NA	once	TRBV29-1	TRBJ1-2	TGCAGCGCCGAAGGTGGCGGCTATGGCTACACCTTC	CSAEGGGYGYTF
NA	NA	TRBV6-1	TRBJ2-7	TGTGCCAGCAGTCCCCCTCGGAGGCCCTACGAGCAGTACTTC	CASSPPRRPYEQYF
TRBD2	NA	TRBV9	TRBJ2-7	TGTGCCAGCAGCGTAGGGACTAGCGTAAACGAGCAGTACTTC	CASSVGTSVNEQYF
TRBD1	NA	TRBV6-6	TRBJ2-1	TGTGCCAGCTCCCCCGGGACAGGGACATACAATGAGCAGTTCTTC	CASSPGTGTYNEQFF
NA	many	TRBV18	TRBJ2-7	TGTGCCAGCTCACCTTACTCAGGGGCTGGCAACGAGCAGTACTTC	CASSPYSGAGNEQYF
TRBD2	once	TRBV5-5	TRBJ2-7	TGTGCCAGCAGCTCCCTAGCGGGAGCTCCCTACGAGCAGTACTTC	CASSSLAGAPYEQYF
TRBD1	NA	TRBV6-1	TRBJ1-4	TGTGCCAGCCGACCCGGGACAGGGTTTAATGAAAAACTGTTTTTT	CASRPGTGFNEKLFF
NA	NA	TRBV10-3	TRBJ2-6	TGTGCCATCAGTGGAGACAGAATCTCTGGGGCCAACGTCCTGACTTTC	CAISGDRISGANVLTF
TRBD1	NA	TRBV28	TRBJ1-5	TGTGCCAGCAGCGACCGGGACAGGGGCAATCAGCCCCAGCATTTT	CASSDRDRGNQPQHF
TRBD2	NA	TRBV9	TRBJ2-7	TGTGCCAGCAGCGGTCGACTAGCGGGGGAGCAGTACTTC	CASSGRLAGEQYF
TRBD2	NA	TRBV10-2	TRBJ2-7	TGCGCCAGCAGTGAGTCGTCTAGCGGGAGACCCGAGCAGTACTTC	CASSESSSGRPEQYF
NA	NA	TRBV7-2	TRBJ2-3	TGTGCCAGCAGCTTCGGCGGATTACATAGCACAGATACGCAGTATTTT	CASSFGGLHSTDTQYF
NA	NA	TRBV10-1	TRBJ2-1	TGCGCCAGCAGTGAGTTCCGGGATCCAAACAATGAGCAGTTCTTC	CASSEFRDPNNEQFF
NA	NA	TRBV7-9	TRBJ2-3	TGTGCCAGCAGCGCCATCCTTGGGATAGGGGAAGGCACAGATACGCAGTATTTT	CASSAILGIGEGTDTQYF
TRBD2	few	TRBV10-2	TRBJ2-3	TGCGCCAGCAGTGATATAGCGGGATCTAGCACAGATACGCAGTATTTT	CASSDIAGSSTDTQYF
NA	NA	TRBV30	TRBJ2-3	TGTGCCTGGAGACCTAGCCCTAGGGGCACAGATACGCAGTATTTT	CAWRPSPRGTDTQYF
NA	few	TRBV30	TRBJ1-2	TGTGCCTGGAAAGACAGGAACTATGGCTACACCTTC	CAWKDRNYGYTF
TRBD1	few	TRBV7-9	TRBJ1-1	TGTGCCAGCAGCGTAGGACAGGGGGACCCTGAAGCTTTCTTT	CASSVGQGDPEAFF
NA	NA	TRBV2	TRBJ2-2	TGTGCCAGCACGGCTAGCAGCCTCAACATGTTCACCGGGGAGCTGTTTTTT	CASTASSLNMFTGELFF
TRBD2	once	TRBV5-1	TRBJ2-5	TGCGCCAGCAGCTTGGTCCTAGCGGGAGAGACCCAGTACTTC	CASSLVLAGETQYF
TRBD1	few	TRBV11-3	TRBJ2-7	TGTGCCAGCAGCTTAGCCGGGACAGCCTCCGAGCAGTACTTC	CASSLAGTASEQYF
TRBD1	once	TRBV5-1	TRBJ2-2	TGCGCCAGCAGCTCAGGGGGCGCGGGTAACACCGGGGAGCTGTTTTTT	CASSSGGAGNTGELFF
NA	once	TRBV18	TRBJ2-7	TGTGCCAGCTCACCAAGCGGGCCACCCTACGAGCAGTACTTC	CASSPSGPPYEQYF
TRBD1	NA	TRBV27	TRBJ2-7	TGTGCCAGCAGCCTACGGGGACAGGGGGCTTACTACGAGCAGTACTTC	CASSLRGQGAYYEQYF
TRBD1	once	TRBV27	TRBJ2-3	TGTGCCAGCGCCCGGGGGACAGGTGCAGATACGCAGTATTTT	CASARGTGADTQYF
TRBD1	NA	TRBV7-2	TRBJ2-7	TGTGCCAGCAGCGCGACGGGACAGGGCTTCGACGAGCAGTACTTC	CASSATGQGFDEQYF
TRBD2	NA	TRBV2	TRBJ2-1	TGTGCCAGTACTTGGCTGACTAGCGGGACTGATGAGCAGTTCTTC	CASTWLTSGTDEQFF
NA	once	TRBV9	TRBJ1-3	TGTGCCAGCAGCGTCAGCGGAGAGATTGGAAACACCATATATTTT	CASSVSGEIGNTIYF
NA	NA	TRBV6-1	TRBJ2-1	TGTGCCAGCAGTGAAGCACCCCCACACGAGCAGTTCTTC	CASSEAPPHEQFF
TRBD1	NA	TRBV5-6	TRBJ2-7	TGTGCCAGCAGCCGGGGGACAGGGAGGCCCTACGAGCAGTACTTC	CASSRGTGRPYEQYF
TRBD1	NA	TRBV5-1	TRBJ2-2	TGCGCCAGCAGACGAGCAGGGACAGGGATGTCCGGGGAGCTGTTTTTT	CASRRAGTGMSGELFF
NA	NA	TRBV11-3	TRBJ1-1	TGTGCCAGCAGCTTAGGCAGGAACACTGAAGCTTTCTTT	CASSLGRNTEAFF